The TCR beta chain under discussion was sequenced for a study of vaccination and CD4 T cells after COVID-19. Documented treatment: roughly ten-day PBMC culture with coronavirus spike peptide pools or control peptides (ViraFEST assay). CD4+ T cells that came from the unexposed donor were collected before the COVID-19 pandemic (2011-2018). Per well, some 2 million PBMCs were cultured in the presence of roughly 9.1 IU/ml IL-2 and around 9.5 ug/ml peptide pools. CDR1 is SNHLY and CDR2 is FYNNEI in the germline V gene. J lost 9 bases, V lost 0 bases, and 3 bases had no gene match. There are 13 residues in the CDR3. The Oncomine TCR Beta short-read assay sequenced DNA from cultured CD4+ T cells. A single record per CDR3 protein comes from TCRdb applying MiXCR to the PCR reads. The table has fewer than 5,000 distinct CDR3 sequences, around two thirds seen once. In the case of this clonotype: As yet, its antigen is unknown.

The clonotype originates from a human donor in good health. Sequencing was performed on CD4+ T cells from blood, cultured in vitro. The rearrangement joins TRBV2 to TRBJ2-5; TRBD1 matches 8 bases. The DNA of the CDR3 is TGTGCCAGCAGTGAAGCGCCACAGGGGGCCCAGTACTTC. This encodes CASSEAPQGAQYF.